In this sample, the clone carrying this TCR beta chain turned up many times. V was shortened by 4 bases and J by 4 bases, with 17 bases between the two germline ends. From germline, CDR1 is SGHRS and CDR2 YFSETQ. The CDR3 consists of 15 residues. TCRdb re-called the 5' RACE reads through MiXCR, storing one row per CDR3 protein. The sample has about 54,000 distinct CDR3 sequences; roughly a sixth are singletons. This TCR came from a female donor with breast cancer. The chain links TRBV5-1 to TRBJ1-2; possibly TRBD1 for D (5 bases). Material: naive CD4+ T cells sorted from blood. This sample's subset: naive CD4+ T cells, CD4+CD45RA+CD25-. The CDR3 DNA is TGCGCCAGCAGCCCTTCTAAGGGGCAAGGCTATGGCTACACCTTC. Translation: CASSPSKGQGYGYTF.